This entry lists 31 T cell receptor beta chains sequenced from one sample in a study of cytomegalovirus exposure and HLA in healthy donors. PCR was performed using 60 Vbeta and 13 Jbeta primers. Profiled with immunoSEQ multiplex PCR; TCRdb holds only in-frame clones, not every one. The data hold 120,000 to 150,000 clones, with roughly four fifths observed a single time. Material for sequencing was PBMCs. Receptors were obtained from a woman aged 40-49 years in good health and CMV-seronegative.

The J gene is TRBJ1-2, the V gene TRBV11-2; a weak D match, TRBD1 (6 bases). The CDR3 length is 13 residues. V was clipped by 5 bases and J by 3 bases, with 10 bases between them. The germline V gene has CDR1 SGHAT and CDR2 FQNNGV. The CDR3 sequence: CASSEQGDYGYTF. The CDR3 bases are TGTGCCAGCAGCGAACAGGGTGACTATGGCTACACCTTC.

The chain carries TRBV7-3 and TRBJ2-5; perhaps TRBD2 as D (6 bases). The V end was cut by 5 bases, the J end by 4 bases, with 11 bases between. The germline V gene encodes CDR1 SGHTA and CDR2 FQGTGA. This CDR3 region has 13 residues. In nucleotides, the CDR3 is TGTGCCAGCAGCCCACCGGGGGTAGAGACCCAGTACTTC. This codes for CASSPPGVETQYF.

This chain connects TRBV6-1 to TRBJ2-7; 7 bases match TRBD1. V lost 6 bases and J lost 4; bases outside the gene matches: 6. The CDR3 has 13 residues. Germline assignment: CDR1 MNHNS and CDR2 SASEGT. Here the CDR3 DNA reads TGTGCCAGCAGGACAGGGACGCTATACGAGCAGTACTTC. This sequence encodes CASRTGTLYEQYF.

V and J are TRBV5-4 and TRBJ2-3; D possibly corresponds to TRBD1 (5 bases). This CDR3 has 13 residues. V lost 8 bases and J lost 3, with 13 bases in between. Per germline, CDR1 SGHNT and CDR2 YYREEE (reference sequence). The DNA for the CDR3 is TGTGCCAGTTTGATCTCAGGGACAGATACGCAGTATTTT. This translates into CASLISGTDTQYF.

Concerning this clone itself: At one of its ends the junction is not consistent with the germline gene, which may arise from a read error. This chain connects TRBV7-2 to TRBJ2-3, with TRBD1 matching 7 bases. The CDR3 runs 14 residues. The V gene's germline CDR1 is SGHTA and CDR2 FQGNSA. CDR3 nucleotide sequence: TGTGCCAGCAGCTTAGGTCCTGAGACAGGGCGTCCGTTCTTT. Residues: CASSLGPETGRPFF.

The chain links TRBV7-6 to TRBJ1-1, with a weak D call TRBD1 (6 bases). CDR3 length equals 18 residues. Per the germline V gene, CDR1 is SGHVS and CDR2 is FNYEAQ. Trimming removed 0 bases from V and 0 bases from J, with 17 bases in between. CDR3 region: CASSLALRGRAMNTEAFF. CDR3 DNA: TGTGCCAGCAGCTTAGCGCTGCGGGGGCGAGCGATGAACACTGAAGCTTTCTTT.

The rearrangement uses TRBV21-1 and TRBJ1-6. TRBV21-1 is a listed pseudogene. The CDR3 is 10 amino acids. CDR3 in amino acids: CASSTVSLHF. CDR3 sequence (DNA): TGTGCCAGCAGCACCGTTTCCCTCCACTTT.

CDR3 region: CASSRTEMNTEAFF. The CDR3 DNA sequence: TGTGCCAGTAGTAGGACAGAGATGAACACTGAAGCTTTCTTT. This rearrangement joins TRBV19 to TRBJ1-1, with a tentative D call TRBD1 (6 bases). V shed 4 bases and J shed 0 bases, with 9 bases lying between them. The CDR3 sequence is 14 residues long. Germline assignment: CDR1 LNHDA and CDR2 SQIVND (reference sequence).

V and J are TRBV4-3 and TRBJ1-5; D not certain. Trimming removed 1 base at V and 1 base at J, with 8 bases between. This CDR3 has 15 amino acids. CDR1 and CDR2 from the germline V gene are LGHNA and YSLEER. The CDR3 loop reads CASSQARMSNQPQHF. The DNA of the CDR3 is TGCGCCAGCAGCCAAGCGCGGATGAGCAATCAGCCCCAGCATTTT.

The rearrangement joins TRBV7-3 to TRBJ2-3; D gene unclear. V was cut by 5 bases and J by 4 bases, with 13 bases left in between. CDR3 length: 14 residues. Looked up from germline, CDR1 is SGHTA and CDR2 is FQGTGA. CDR3 nucleotide sequence: TGTGCCAGCAGCCGATCGGGTTATGCAGATACGCAGTATTTT. Translation: CASSRSGYADTQYF.

The chain joins TRBV15 to TRBJ2-7, with D perhaps matching TRBD2 (7 bases). CDR3 length: 15 amino acids. Trimming left V 3 bases short and J 2 bases short, with 14 bases between. CDR1 and CDR2 (germline): LNHNV, YYDKDF (reference sequence). The CDR3 sequence is CATSSLRGRAYEQYF. CDR3 nucleotides: TGTGCCACCAGCAGCCTTAGGGGGAGGGCCTACGAGCAGTACTTC.

The CDR3: CASMYSSINQPQHF. Here the CDR3 DNA reads TGTGCCAGCATGTACAGTTCAATCAATCAGCCCCAGCATTTT. The genes are TRBV2 and TRBJ1-5; D remains ambiguous. CDR3 size: 14 residues. The V end was cut by 7 bases, the J end by 3 bases, with 13 bases between. In germline, CDR1 is SNHLY, CDR2 FYNNEI.

The gene calls are TRBV5-4 and TRBJ2-3; 14 bases fit TRBD2. This CDR3 region has 20 residues. J lost 6 bases, V lost 0 bases, and 15 bases had no gene match. CDR1 is SGHNT, CDR2 YYREEE, per germline (reference sequence). The CDR3 region is CASSLVPRRLAGGLGDTQYF. The CDR3 coding sequence is TGTGCCAGCAGCTTGGTCCCTCGTAGACTAGCGGGAGGGCTAGGGGATACGCAGTATTTT.

The genes are TRBV4-1 and TRBJ1-5; D unresolved. The V gene's germline CDR1 is MGHRA and CDR2 YSYEKL. The CDR3 runs to 15 residues. V was pared by 1 base and J by 9 bases, with 16 bases between. CDR3 bases: TGCGCCAGCAGCCAAGTATTGACTTCAAGACCGCCCCAGCATTTT. Amino acids: CASSQVLTSRPPQHF.

V and J are TRBV19 and TRBJ1-1; D is unresolved. Germline-derived CDR1 and CDR2 are LNHDA and SQIVND (reference sequence). The CDR3 covers 12 residues. Trimming cost V 7 bases and J 5 bases, with 11 bases left between them. CDR3 amino acids: CASMGDMTEAFF. CDR3 nucleotides: TGTGCCAGTATGGGTGACATGACTGAAGCTTTCTTT.

The J gene is TRBJ1-5, the V gene TRBV19; 7 bases are a match to TRBD1. V lost 7 bases to trimming and J lost 9 bases; unmatched junction nucleotides: 15. The CDR3 is made up of 15 amino acids. CDR1 and CDR2 from the germline V gene are LNHDA and SQIVND (reference sequence). The CDR3 nucleotides are TGTGCCAGTACCACCCCCGGACAGGTGGTAGGGCCCCAGCATTTT. Translating it yields CASTTPGQVVGPQHF.

This chain links TRBV5-4 with TRBJ2-3, with 9 bases identical to TRBD1. Per germline, CDR1 SGHNT and CDR2 YYREEE (reference sequence). Germline trimming cut 1 base from V and 2 bases from J; bases unmatched to any gene: 2. This CDR3 has 15 amino acids. The CDR3 sequence is CASSLLQGATDTQYF. The CDR3 DNA is TGTGCCAGCAGCTTGTTACAGGGGGCCACAGATACGCAGTATTTT. Using reference TRBV5-4 and TRBJ2-3 for the parts outside the CDR3, the full variable domain is ETGVTQSPTHLIKTRGQQVTLRCSSQSGHNTVSWYQQALGQGPQFIFQYYREEENGRGNFPPRFSGLQFPNYSSELNVNALELDDSALYLCASSLLQGATDTQYFGPGTRLTVL.

V gene TRBV19 combines with J gene TRBJ1-1, with D possibly TRBD1 on 5 matching bases. Germline V lookup: CDR1 LNHDA, CDR2 SQIVND (reference sequence). This CDR3 contains 13 residues. V was pared by 7 bases and J by 4 bases, with 13 bases between. The CDR3 coding sequence is TGTGCCAGTAAGACAGCAATGCGCACTGAAGCTTTCTTT. It is translated as CASKTAMRTEAFF. Drawing the rest from reference TRBV19 and TRBJ1-1, the complete variable domain is DGGITQSPKYLFRKEGQNVTLSCEQNLNHDAMYWYRQDPGQGLRLIYYSQIVNDFQKGDIAEGYSVSREKKESFPLTVTSAQKNPTAFYLCASKTAMRTEAFFGQGTRLTVV.

This chain joins TRBV6-5 and TRBJ1-4, with 8 positions matching TRBD1. The CDR3 extends over 13 amino acids. V shed 5 bases, J shed 8 bases, and the junction held 4 bases outside the gene matches. Germline lookup yields CDR1 MNHEY and CDR2 SVGAGI. CDR3 protein: CASSRTGTEKLFF. CDR3 bases: TGTGCCAGCAGTAGGACAGGGACGGAAAAACTGTTTTTT.

In DNA form, the CDR3 reads TGTGCCACCAGCGGGACAGGGGTGGCAAATGAAAAACTGTTTTTT. Translating gives CATSGTGVANEKLFF. The chain employs TRBV15 and TRBJ1-4, with TRBD1 identical over 10 bases. The V gene's germline CDR1 is LNHNV and CDR2 YYDKDF (reference sequence). Trimming at V came to 5 bases and at J to 5 bases, leaving 5 bases not matched to a gene. CDR3 size: 15 residues.

This rearrangement joins TRBV7-9 to TRBJ1-5; 7 bases fit TRBD1. With 1 base clipped from V and 6 bases from J, the junction kept 6 bases outside the gene matches. Germline loops: CDR1 SEHNR, CDR2 FQNEAQ (reference sequence). CDR3 length: 15 amino acids. CDR3 DNA: TGTGCCAGCAGCTTAGGACAGGGCTCCGTTCAGCCCCAGCATTTT. Its protein is CASSLGQGSVQPQHF.

J is TRBJ1-4 and V is TRBV5-1; unclear D gene. Germline CDR1 reads SGHRS; CDR2 reads YFSETQ. The CDR3 totals 14 residues. Trimming stripped 0 bases from V and 0 bases from J, with 3 bases between. The CDR3 is CASSLGPTNEKLFF. The CDR3 bases are TGCGCCAGCAGCTTGGGGCCAACTAATGAAAAACTGTTTTTT.

This sequence joins TRBV28 and TRBJ2-1, with 15 bases that match TRBD2. Germline CDR1 reads MDHEN; CDR2 reads SYDVKM. The CDR3 contains 14 residues. Losses at the gene ends were 8 bases for V and 8 bases for J; bases not matched to a gene: 4. The chain's CDR3 is CASLGLAGGDEQFF. DNA for the CDR3: TGTGCCAGCCTGGGACTAGCGGGAGGCGATGAGCAGTTCTTC.

The chain links TRBV11-1 to TRBJ2-1; 14 nucleotides agree with TRBD2. The CDR3 has 15 amino acids. Trimming took 5 bases from V and 6 from J; bases not matched to a gene: 3. The germline V gene has CDR1 SGHAT and CDR2 FQDESV (reference sequence). This CDR3 is CASSIGTSGSNEQFF. CDR3 nucleotides: TGTGCCAGCAGCATCGGGACTAGCGGGAGCAATGAGCAGTTCTTC.

This chain joins TRBV6-5 and TRBJ2-7; maybe TRBD1 (5 bases). V lost 2 bases and J lost 2, with 13 bases in between. The CDR3 totals 15 residues. CDR1 is MNHEY and CDR2 is SVGAGI in the germline V gene. The CDR3 loop reads CASSYAGHEPYEQYF. CDR3 coding DNA: TGTGCCAGCAGTTACGCAGGACACGAACCCTACGAGCAGTACTTC.

This sequence joins TRBV28 and TRBJ1-1, with 7 bases fitting TRBD1. This CDR3 is built from 13 residues. The J segment lost 6 bases and the V segment lost 7 bases, leaving 8 bases of the junction unmatched. CDR1 is MDHEN, CDR2 SYDVKM, per germline. DNA of the CDR3: TGTGCCAGCATCCCCGGGACAGAGCCTGAAGCTTTCTTT. Its protein product is CASIPGTEPEAFF.

The chain has TRBV28 and TRBJ2-4; TRBD2 agrees at 8 bases. The V gene's germline CDR1 is MDHEN and CDR2 SYDVKM. The V segment lost 5 bases and the J segment 8 bases; nucleotides outside the gene matches: 5. This CDR3 has 13 amino acids. The CDR3 sequence is CASSPGLEYIQYF. The CDR3 nucleotides read TGTGCCAGCAGTCCGGGACTAGAGTACATTCAGTACTTC.

The CDR3 bases are TGTGCCAGCAGTTTTCGGGGGAGGGGGTACTATGAGCAGTTCTTC. Its translation is CASSFRGRGYYEQFF. This chain uses TRBV28 with TRBJ2-1, with D tentatively TRBD2 (7 bases). The length of the CDR3 is 15 residues. The germline gives CDR1 MDHEN, CDR2 SYDVKM. V was pared by 3 bases and J by 8 bases, with 17 bases between.

V is TRBV4-2 and J is TRBJ2-7; 8 bases align to TRBD1. The germline CDR1 and CDR2 sequences are LGHNA and YNFKEQ. This CDR3 has 15 residues. V shed 7 bases and J 4 bases; nucleotides not matched to a gene: 12. CDR3 protein: CASTPTTGGIYEQYF. CDR3 coding DNA: TGTGCCAGCACCCCTACAACAGGGGGGATATACGAGCAGTACTTC.

The genes are TRBV19 and TRBJ1-2; 8 bases line up with TRBD1. The CDR3 loop spans 14 amino acids. Germline CDR1 LNHDA, CDR2 SQIVND (reference sequence). V gave up 3 bases and J gave up 2 bases; unmatched junction bases: 2. In DNA form, the CDR3 reads TGTGCCAGTAGTATTGGACAGGGCAACTATGGCTACACCTTC. It translates to CASSIGQGNYGYTF.

The V gene is TRBV5-4, the J gene TRBJ2-2; maybe TRBD1 (6 bases). CDR1 is SGHNT, CDR2 YYREEE, per germline (reference sequence). V was pared by 9 bases and J by 4 bases, with 22 bases between. The CDR3 sequence is 16 residues long. The CDR3 DNA is TGTGCCACCACAGAACCCGACAGGTTGGGCACCGGGGAGCTGTTTTTT. It encodes CATTEPDRLGTGELFF. Based on the CDR3 plus reference TRBV5-4 and TRBJ2-2, the full variable domain is ETGVTQSPTHLIKTRGQQVTLRCSSQSGHNTVSWYQQALGQGPQFIFQYYREEENGRGNFPPRFSGLQFPNYSSELNVNALELDDSALYLCATTEPDRLGTGELFFGEGSRLTVL.